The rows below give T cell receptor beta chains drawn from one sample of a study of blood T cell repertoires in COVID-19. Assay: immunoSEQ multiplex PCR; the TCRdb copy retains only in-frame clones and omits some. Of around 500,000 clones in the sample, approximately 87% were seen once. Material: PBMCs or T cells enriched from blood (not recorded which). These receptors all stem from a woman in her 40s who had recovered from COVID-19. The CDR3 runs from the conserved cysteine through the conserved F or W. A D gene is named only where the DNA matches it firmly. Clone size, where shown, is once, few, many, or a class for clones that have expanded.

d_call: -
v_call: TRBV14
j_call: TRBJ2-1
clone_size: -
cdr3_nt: TGTGCCAGCAGTCCCAGGGGGACTCGAATTAACAATGAGCAGTTCTTC
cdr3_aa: CASSPRGTRINNEQFF

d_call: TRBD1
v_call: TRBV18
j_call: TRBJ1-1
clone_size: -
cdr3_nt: TGTGCCAGCTCACCATCTCGGACAGGGTTGGCCACTGAAGCTTTCTTT
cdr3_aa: CASSPSRTGLATEAFF

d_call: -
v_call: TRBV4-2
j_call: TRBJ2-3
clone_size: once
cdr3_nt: TGTGCCAGCAGCCCAACTAGCACAGATACGCAGTATTTT
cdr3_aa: CASSPTSTDTQYF

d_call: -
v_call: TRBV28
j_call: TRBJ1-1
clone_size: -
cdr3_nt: TGTGCCAGCAGTTCTCTAGGACACCCGAACACTGAAGCTTTCTTT
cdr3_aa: CASSSLGHPNTEAFF

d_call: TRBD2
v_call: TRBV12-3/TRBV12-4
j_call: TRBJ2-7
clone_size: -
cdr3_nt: TGTGCCAGCAGTTCGGGCAGCGGGGTCGAGCAGTACTTC
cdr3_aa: CASSSGSGVEQYF

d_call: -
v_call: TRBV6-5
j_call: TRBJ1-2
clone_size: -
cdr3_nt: TGTGCCAGCACCGGGGAGGGCTACACCTTC
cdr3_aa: CASTGEGYTF

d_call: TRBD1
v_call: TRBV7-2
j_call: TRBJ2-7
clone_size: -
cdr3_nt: TGTGCCAGCAGTTACGGGACAGGGGGCTACGAGCAGTACTTC
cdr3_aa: CASSYGTGGYEQYF

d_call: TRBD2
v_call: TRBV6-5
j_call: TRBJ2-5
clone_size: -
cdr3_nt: TGTGCCAGCACCTCTAGCGGGACTCAAGAGACCCAGTACTTC
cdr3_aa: CASTSSGTQETQYF

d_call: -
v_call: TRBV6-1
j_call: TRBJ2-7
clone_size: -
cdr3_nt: TGTGCCAGCAGTGAAGCGCTGACTAGTCTGTACTTC
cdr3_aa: CASSEALTSLYF

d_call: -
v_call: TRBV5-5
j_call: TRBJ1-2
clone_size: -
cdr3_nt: TGTGCCAGCAGCGGCACGGATCAGGGTCCCTATGGCTACACCTTC
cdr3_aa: CASSGTDQGPYGYTF

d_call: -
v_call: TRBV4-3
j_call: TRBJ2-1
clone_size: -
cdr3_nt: TGCGCCAGCAGCCAGACGCGACTCTTCAACAATGAGCAGTTCTTC
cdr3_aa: CASSQTRLFNNEQFF

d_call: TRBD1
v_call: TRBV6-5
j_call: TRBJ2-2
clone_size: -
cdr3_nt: TGTGCCAGCAGTTACTCCGGACAGGGGGCCGGGGAGCTGTTTTTT
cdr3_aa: CASSYSGQGAGELFF

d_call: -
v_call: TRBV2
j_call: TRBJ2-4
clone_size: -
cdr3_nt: TGTGCCAGCAGTGAAGGGGAGACTGGCATTCAGTACTTC
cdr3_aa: CASSEGETGIQYF

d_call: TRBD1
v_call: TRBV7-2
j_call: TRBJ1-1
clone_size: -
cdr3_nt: TGTGCCAGCAGCTTCCGACAGGGGGGTAGCACTGAAGCTTTCTTT
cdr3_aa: CASSFRQGGSTEAFF

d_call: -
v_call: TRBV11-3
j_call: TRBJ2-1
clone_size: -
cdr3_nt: TGTGCCAGCAGCTTAGTAGGCGGAACCTTGTACAATGAGCAGTTCTTC
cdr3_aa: CASSLVGGTLYNEQFF

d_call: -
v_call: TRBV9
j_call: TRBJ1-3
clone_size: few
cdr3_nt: TGTGCCAGCAGCGCCAGGGGATCTGGAAACACCATATATTTT
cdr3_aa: CASSARGSGNTIYF

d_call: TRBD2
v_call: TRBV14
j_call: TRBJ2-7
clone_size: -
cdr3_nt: TGTGCCACTGCGCGGCTAGCGGGAAACCACGAGCAGTACTTC
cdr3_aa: CATARLAGNHEQYF

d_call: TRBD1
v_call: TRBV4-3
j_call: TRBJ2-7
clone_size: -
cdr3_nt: TGCGCCAGCAGCCAAAGACAGGGACAGACCTACGAGCAGTACTTC
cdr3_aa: CASSQRQGQTYEQYF

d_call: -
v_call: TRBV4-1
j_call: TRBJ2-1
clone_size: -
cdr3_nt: TGCGCCAGCAGCCAGGCTTTTCAGGTGGACTCCATCTACAATGAGCAGTTCTTC
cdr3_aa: CASSQAFQVDSIYNEQFF

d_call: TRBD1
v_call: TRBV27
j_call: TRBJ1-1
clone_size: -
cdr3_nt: TGTGCCAGCAGTTGGGGACAGCCGGTCACTGAAGCTTTCTTT
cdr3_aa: CASSWGQPVTEAFF

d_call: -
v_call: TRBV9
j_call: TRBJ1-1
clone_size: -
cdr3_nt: TGTGCCAGCAGCGTAGATGGACACTTAGATGGGGCTTTCTTT
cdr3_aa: CASSVDGHLDGAFF

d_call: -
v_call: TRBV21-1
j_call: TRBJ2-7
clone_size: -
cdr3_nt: TGTGCCAGCAGCAGAAAATGGCGGGACAGGGGTTTTTGCGCGGACGAGCAGTACTTC
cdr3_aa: CASSRKWRDRGFCADEQYF

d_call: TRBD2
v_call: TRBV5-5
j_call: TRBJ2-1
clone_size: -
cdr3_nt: TGTGCCAGCAGCAGACTAGCGGGAGGGCCCTCGGTCAACAATGAGCAGTTCTTC
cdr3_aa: CASSRLAGGPSVNNEQFF

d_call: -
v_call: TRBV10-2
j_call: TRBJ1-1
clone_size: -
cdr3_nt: TGCGCCAGTGGAAGAGGGAACACTGAAGCTTTCTTT
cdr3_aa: CASGRGNTEAFF

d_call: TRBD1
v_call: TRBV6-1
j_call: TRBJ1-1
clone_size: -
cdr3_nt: TGTGCCAGCAGTGACCCGGGACAGCCTTCCACTGAAGCTTTCTTT
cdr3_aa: CASSDPGQPSTEAFF

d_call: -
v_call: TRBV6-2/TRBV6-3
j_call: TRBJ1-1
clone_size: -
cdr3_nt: TGTGCCAGCAGTCAGGCGGGAGGTCACACTGAAGCTTTCTTT
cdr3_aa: CASSQAGGHTEAFF

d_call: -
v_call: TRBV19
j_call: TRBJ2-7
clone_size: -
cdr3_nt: TGTGCCACCAAGGCACAGCTTACCTACGAGCAGTACTTC
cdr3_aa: CATKAQLTYEQYF

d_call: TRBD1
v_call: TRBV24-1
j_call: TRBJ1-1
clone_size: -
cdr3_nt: TGTGCCACCAGTGATCGGACAGGGGATCTAAAGGGAGCTTTCTTT
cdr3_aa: CATSDRTGDLKGAFF

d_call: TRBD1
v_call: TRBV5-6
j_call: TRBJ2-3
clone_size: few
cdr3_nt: TGTGCCAGCAAATGGGGTTTACAGGGGACAGATACGCAGTATTTT
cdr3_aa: CASKWGLQGTDTQYF

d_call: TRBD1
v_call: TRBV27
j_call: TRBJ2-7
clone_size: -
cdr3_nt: TGTGCCAGCAGTTTAGGGAACAGGGGGCGCGAGCAGTACTTC
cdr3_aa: CASSLGNRGREQYF

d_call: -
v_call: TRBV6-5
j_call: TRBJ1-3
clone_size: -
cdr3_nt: TGTGCCAGCAGTCGCGGGCAGCCGTCTGGAAACACCATATATTTT
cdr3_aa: CASSRGQPSGNTIYF

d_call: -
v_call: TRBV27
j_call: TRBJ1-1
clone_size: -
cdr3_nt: TGTGCCAGCGCCCGCACATTGAACACTGAAGCTTTCTTT
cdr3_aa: CASARTLNTEAFF

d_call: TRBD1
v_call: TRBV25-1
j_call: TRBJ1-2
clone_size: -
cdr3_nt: TGTGCCAGCAGTGATCCACACTTATCGACAGGGGAGGATGGCTACACCTTC
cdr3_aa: CASSDPHLSTGEDGYTF

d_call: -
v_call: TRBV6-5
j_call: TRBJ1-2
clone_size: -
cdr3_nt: TGTGCCAGCAGTTTACGTACTTTGGAGGGCTACACCTTC
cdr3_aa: CASSLRTLEGYTF

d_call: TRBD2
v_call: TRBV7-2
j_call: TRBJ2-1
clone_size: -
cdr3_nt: TGTGCCAGCAGCCCCGGGACTAGCGGAAACAATGAGCAGTTCTTC
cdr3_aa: CASSPGTSGNNEQFF

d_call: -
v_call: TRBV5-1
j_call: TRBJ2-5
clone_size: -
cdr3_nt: TGCGCCAGCAGCTTAACAGGGTATCAAGAGACCCAGTACTTC
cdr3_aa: CASSLTGYQETQYF

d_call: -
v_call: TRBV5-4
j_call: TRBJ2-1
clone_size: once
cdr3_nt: TGTGCCAGCAGCTTGGGGTGGGGCGGAAACAATGAGCAGTTCTTC
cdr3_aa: CASSLGWGGNNEQFF

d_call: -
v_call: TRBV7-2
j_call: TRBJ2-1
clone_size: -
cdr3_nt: TGTGCCAGCAGCTTAGGGGGCCAGGCCGTGAATGAGCAGTTCTTC
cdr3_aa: CASSLGGQAVNEQFF

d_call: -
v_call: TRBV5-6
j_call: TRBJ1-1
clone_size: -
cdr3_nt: TGTGCCAGCAGCTTAAGAGGTCTTGCTTTCTTT
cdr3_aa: CASSLRGLAFF

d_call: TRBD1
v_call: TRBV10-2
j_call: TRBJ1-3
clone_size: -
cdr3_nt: TGCGCCAGCAGTGGCCCGACAGGGAGCCCCGCTAACACCATATATTTT
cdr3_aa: CASSGPTGSPANTIYF

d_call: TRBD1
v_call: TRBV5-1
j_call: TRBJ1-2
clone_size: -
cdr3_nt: TGCGCCAGCAGCTTGGCGGAGGGGGCGGATGGCTACACCTTC
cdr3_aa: CASSLAEGADGYTF

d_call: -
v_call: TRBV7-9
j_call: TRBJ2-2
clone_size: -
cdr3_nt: TGTGCCAGCCTAAGAGGGGGTCCGAACACCGGGGAGCTGTTTTTT
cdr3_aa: CASLRGGPNTGELFF

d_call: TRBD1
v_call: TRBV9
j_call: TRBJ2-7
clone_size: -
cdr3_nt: TGTGCCAGCAGCGGGGGGGACAGGGGTATTTTATCCTACGAGCAGTACTTC
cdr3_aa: CASSGGDRGILSYEQYF

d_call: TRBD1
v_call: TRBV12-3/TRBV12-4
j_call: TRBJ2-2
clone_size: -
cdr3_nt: TGTGCCAGCAGACTAGGGGGCCCCGGGGAGCTGTTTTTT
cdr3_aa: CASRLGGPGELFF

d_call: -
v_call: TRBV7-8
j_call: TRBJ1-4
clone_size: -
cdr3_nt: TGTGCCAGCAGCTTAGTCCGGGAAAAACTGTTTTTT
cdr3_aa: CASSLVREKLFF

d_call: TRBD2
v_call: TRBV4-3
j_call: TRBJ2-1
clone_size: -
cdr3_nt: TGCGCCAGCAGCCAGGGATCCGGACTAGAATACAATGAGCAGTTCTTC
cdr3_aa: CASSQGSGLEYNEQFF

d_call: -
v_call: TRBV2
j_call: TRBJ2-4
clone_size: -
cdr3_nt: TGTGCCAGCATCATCGCGGGCTCCGAAACGAGAAAAAACATTCAGTACTTC
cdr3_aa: CASIIAGSETRKNIQYF

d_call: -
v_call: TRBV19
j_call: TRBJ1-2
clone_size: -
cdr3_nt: TGTGCCAGTAGTATAGATGGAGGTGGCTATGGCTACACCTTC
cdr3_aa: CASSIDGGGYGYTF

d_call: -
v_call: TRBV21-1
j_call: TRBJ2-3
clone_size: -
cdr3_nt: TGTGCCAGCACCATCTCGGGGACTAGCGGGATCAGGTGGGAGAATACGCAGTATTTT
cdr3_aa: CASTISGTSGIRWENTQYF

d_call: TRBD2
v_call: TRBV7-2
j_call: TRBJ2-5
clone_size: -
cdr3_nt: TGTGCCAGCAGCCTCCTAGCGGGAACAGGAGAGACCCAGTACTTC
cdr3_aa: CASSLLAGTGETQYF

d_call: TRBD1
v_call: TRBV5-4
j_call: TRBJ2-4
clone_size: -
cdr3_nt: TGTGCCAGCAGCACCGGACAGGTCGGCAAAAACATTCAGTACTTC
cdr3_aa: CASSTGQVGKNIQYF

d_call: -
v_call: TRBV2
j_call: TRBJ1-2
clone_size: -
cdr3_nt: TGTGCCACGAGGTCGGAGGGAGGGTCTTATGGCTACACCTTC
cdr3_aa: CATRSEGGSYGYTF

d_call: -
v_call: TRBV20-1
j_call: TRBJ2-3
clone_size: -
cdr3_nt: TGCAGTGCCGCAGGGTTAGATACGCAGTATTTT
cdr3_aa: CSAAGLDTQYF

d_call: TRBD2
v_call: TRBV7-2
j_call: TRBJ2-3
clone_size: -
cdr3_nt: TGTGCCAGCAGCTTGGAGCGGGAGAGTACAGATACGCAGTATTTT
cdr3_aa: CASSLERESTDTQYF